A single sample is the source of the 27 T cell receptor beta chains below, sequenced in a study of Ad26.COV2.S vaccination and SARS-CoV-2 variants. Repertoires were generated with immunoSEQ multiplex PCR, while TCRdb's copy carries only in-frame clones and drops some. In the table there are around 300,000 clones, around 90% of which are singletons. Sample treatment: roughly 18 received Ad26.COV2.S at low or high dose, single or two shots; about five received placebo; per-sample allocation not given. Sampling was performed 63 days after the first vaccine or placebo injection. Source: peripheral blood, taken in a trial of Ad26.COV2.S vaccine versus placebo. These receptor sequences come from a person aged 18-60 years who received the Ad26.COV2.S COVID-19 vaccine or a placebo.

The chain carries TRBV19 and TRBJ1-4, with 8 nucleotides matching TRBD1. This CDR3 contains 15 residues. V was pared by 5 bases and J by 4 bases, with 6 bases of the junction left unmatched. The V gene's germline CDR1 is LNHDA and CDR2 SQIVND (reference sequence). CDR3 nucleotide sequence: TGTGCCAGTAGTGCGCAGGGGGCGGGTAATGAAAAACTGTTTTTT. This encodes CASSAQGAGNEKLFF.

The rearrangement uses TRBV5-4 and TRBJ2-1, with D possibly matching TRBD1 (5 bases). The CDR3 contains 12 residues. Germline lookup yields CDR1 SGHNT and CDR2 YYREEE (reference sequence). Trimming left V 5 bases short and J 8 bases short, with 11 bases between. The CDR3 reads CASRGPGHEQFF. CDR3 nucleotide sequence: TGTGCCAGCAGGGGGCCTGGACATGAGCAGTTCTTC.

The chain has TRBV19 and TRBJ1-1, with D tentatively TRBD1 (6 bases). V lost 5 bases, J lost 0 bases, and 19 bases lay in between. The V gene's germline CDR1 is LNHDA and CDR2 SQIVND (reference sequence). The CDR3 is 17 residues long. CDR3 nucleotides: TGTGCCAGTAGTGAGGGGACAATACTTAACATGAACACTGAAGCTTTCTTT. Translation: CASSEGTILNMNTEAFF.

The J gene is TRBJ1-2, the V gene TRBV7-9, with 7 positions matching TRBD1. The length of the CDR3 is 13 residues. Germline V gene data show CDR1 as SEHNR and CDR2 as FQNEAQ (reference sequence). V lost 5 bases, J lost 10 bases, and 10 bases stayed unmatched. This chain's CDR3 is CASSRGTATVYTF. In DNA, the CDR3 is TGTGCCAGCAGCCGCGGGACAGCTACCGTCTACACCTTC.

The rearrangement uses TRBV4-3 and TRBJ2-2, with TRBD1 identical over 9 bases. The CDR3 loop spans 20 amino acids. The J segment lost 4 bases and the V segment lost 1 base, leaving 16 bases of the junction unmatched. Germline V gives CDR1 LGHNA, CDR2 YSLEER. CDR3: CASSQARVVVTGGSTGELFF. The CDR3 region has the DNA TGCGCCAGCAGCCAAGCCCGCGTGGTTGTGACAGGGGGGAGCACCGGGGAGCTGTTTTTT.

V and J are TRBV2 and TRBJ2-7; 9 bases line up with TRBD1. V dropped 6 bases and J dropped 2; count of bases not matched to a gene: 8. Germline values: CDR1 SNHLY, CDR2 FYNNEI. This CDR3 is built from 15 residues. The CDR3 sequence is CASSQPGQGPYEQYF. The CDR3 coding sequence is TGTGCCAGCAGCCAACCGGGACAGGGTCCCTACGAGCAGTACTTC. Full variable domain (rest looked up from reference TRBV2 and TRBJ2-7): EPEVTQTPSHQVTQMGQEVILRCVPISNHLYFYWYRQILGQKVEFLVSFYNNEISEKSEIFDDQFSVERPDGSNFTLKIRSTKLEDSAMYFCASSQPGQGPYEQYFGPGTRLTVT.

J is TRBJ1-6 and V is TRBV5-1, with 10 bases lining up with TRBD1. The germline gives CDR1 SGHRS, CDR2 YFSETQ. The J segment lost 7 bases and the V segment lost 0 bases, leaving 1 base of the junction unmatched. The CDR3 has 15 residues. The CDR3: CASSLAGQGNSPLHF. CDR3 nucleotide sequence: TGCGCCAGCAGCTTGGCGGGACAGGGGAATTCACCCCTCCACTTT.

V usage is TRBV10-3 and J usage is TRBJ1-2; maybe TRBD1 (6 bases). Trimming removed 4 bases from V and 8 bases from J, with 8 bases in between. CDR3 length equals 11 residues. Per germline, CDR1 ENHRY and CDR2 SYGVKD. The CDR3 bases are TGTGCCATCAGTGCAGGGGCCGGCTACACCTTC. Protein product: CAISAGAGYTF.

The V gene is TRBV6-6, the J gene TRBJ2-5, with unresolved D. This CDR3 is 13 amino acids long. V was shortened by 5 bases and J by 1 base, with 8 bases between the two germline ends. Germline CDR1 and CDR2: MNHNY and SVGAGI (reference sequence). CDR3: CASSRVAQETQYF. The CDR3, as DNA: TGTGCCAGCAGTCGAGTAGCCCAAGAGACCCAGTACTTC.

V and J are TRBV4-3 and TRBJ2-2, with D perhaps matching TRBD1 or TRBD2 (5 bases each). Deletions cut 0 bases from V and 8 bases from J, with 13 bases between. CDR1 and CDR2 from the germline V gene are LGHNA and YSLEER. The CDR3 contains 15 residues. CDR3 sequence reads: CASSQDPGLSGELFF. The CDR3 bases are TGCGCCAGCAGCCAAGATCCGGGGCTATCGGGGGAGCTGTTTTTT.

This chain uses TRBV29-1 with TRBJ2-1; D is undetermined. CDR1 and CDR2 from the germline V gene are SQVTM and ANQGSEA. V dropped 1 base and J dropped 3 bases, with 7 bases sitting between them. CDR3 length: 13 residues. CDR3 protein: CSVEGLNYNEQFF. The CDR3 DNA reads TGCAGCGTTGAAGGACTTAACTACAATGAGCAGTTCTTC.

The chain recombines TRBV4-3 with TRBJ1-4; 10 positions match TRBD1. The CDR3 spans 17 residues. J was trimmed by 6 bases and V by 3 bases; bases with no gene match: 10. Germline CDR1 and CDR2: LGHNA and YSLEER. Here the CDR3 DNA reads TGCGCCAGCAGCCATGCAAGTCCCGGGACAGGGGATGAAAAACTGTTTTTT. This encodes CASSHASPGTGDEKLFF.

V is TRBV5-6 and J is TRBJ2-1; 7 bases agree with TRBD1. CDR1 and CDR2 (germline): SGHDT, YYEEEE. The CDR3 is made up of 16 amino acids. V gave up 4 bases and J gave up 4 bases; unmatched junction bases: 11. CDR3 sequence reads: CASSRNRGQLYNEQFF. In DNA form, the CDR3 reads TGTGCCAGCAGCAGGAACAGGGGTCAGCTTTACAATGAGCAGTTCTTC. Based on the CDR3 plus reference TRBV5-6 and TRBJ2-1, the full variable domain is DAGVTQSPTHLIKTRGQQVTLRCSPKSGHDTVSWYQQALGQGPQFIFQYYEEEERQRGNFPDRFSGHQFPNYSSELNVNALLLGDSALYLCASSRNRGQLYNEQFFGPGTRLTVL.

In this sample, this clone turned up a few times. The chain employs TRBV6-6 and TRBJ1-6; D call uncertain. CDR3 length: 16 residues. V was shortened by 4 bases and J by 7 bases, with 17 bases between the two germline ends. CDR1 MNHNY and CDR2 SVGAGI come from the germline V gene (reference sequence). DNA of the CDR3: TGTGCCAGCAGTTCCCCAGGCGGCGGGGAAAATTCACCCCTCCACTTT. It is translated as CASSSPGGGENSPLHF.

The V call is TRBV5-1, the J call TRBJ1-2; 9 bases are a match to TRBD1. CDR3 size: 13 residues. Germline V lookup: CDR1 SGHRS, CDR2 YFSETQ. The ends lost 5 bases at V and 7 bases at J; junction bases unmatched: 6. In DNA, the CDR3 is TGCGCCAGCAGACACAGGGGGCTTGGTGGCTACACCTTC. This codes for CASRHRGLGGYTF.

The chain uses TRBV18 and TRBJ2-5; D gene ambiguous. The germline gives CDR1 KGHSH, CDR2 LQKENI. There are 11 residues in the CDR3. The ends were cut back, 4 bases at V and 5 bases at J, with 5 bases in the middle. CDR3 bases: TGTGCCAGCTCACTGAGTGAGACCCAGTACTTC. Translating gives CASSLSETQYF.

CDR3 protein: CASSPIQGGHEAFF. In DNA, the CDR3 is TGTGCCAGCAGCCCTATCCAAGGGGGCCATGAAGCTTTCTTT. V and J are TRBV7-9 and TRBJ1-1; TRBD1 agrees at 7 bases. CDR1 is SEHNR and CDR2 is FQNEAQ in the germline V gene (reference sequence). J was trimmed by 7 bases and V by 5 bases; bases with no gene match: 10. The CDR3 spans 14 residues.

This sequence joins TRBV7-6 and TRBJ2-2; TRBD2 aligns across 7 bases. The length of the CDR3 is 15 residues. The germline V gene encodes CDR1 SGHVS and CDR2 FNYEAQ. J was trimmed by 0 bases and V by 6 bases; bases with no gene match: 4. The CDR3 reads CASSLAASNTGELFF. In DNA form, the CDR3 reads TGTGCCAGCAGTCTAGCGGCCTCGAACACCGGGGAGCTGTTTTTT.

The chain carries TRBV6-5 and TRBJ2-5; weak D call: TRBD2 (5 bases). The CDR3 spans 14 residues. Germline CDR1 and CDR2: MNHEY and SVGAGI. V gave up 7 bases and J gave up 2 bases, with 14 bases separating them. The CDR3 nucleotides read TGTGCCAGCACCCCGCGGGCGGTACAAGAGACCCAGTACTTC. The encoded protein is CASTPRAVQETQYF.

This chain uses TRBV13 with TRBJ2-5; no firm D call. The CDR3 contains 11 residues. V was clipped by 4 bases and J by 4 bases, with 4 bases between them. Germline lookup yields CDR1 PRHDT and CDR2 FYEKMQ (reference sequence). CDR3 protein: CASSWGETQYF. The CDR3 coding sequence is TGTGCCAGCAGCTGGGGAGAGACCCAGTACTTC.

This CDR3 is CASSLFVEAEAFF. CDR3 coding DNA: TGTGCCAGCAGCTTATTTGTGGAGGCAGAAGCTTTCTTT. The rearrangement links TRBV7-2 to TRBJ1-1; no firm D call. The V end lost 2 bases, the J end lost 8 bases, and 12 bases lay between the germline ends. The V gene's germline CDR1 is SGHTA and CDR2 FQGNSA. The CDR3 runs 13 residues. Complete variable domain (other parts from reference TRBV7-2 and TRBJ1-1): GAGVSQSPSNKVTEKGKDVELRCDPISGHTALYWYRQSLGQGLEFLIYFQGNSAPDKSGLPSDRFSAERTGGSVSTLTIQRTQQEDSAVYLCASSLFVEAEAFFGQGTRLTVV.

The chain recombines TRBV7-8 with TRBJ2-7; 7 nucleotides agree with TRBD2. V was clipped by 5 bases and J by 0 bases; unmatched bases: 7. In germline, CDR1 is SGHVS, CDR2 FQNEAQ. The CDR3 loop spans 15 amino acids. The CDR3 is CASSETSFSSYEQYV. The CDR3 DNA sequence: TGTGCCAGCAGCGAGACTAGCTTTAGCTCCTACGAGCAGTACGTC.

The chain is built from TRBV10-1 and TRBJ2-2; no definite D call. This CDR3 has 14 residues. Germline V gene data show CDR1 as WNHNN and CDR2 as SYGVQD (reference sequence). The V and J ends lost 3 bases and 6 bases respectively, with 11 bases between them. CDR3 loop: CASSDGPRAGELFF. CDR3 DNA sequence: TGCGCCAGCAGTGACGGCCCTAGAGCCGGGGAGCTGTTTTTT.

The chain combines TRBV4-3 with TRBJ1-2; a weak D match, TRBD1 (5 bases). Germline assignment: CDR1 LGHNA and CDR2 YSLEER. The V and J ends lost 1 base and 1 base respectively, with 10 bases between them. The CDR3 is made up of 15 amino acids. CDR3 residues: CASSQGRDSNYGYTF. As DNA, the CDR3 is TGCGCCAGCAGCCAAGGTCGCGACAGTAACTATGGCTACACCTTC.

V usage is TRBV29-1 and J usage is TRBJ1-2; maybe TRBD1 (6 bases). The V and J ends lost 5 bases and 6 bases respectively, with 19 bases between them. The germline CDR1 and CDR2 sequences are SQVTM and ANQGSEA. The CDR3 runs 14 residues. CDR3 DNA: TGCAGCGTTCGGAGGGGGGGCCAGGGAGATGGCTACACCTTC. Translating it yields CSVRRGGQGDGYTF. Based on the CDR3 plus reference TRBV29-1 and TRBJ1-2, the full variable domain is SAVISQKPSRDICQRGTSLTIQCQVDSQVTMMFWYRQQPGQSLTLIATANQGSEATYESGFVIDKFPISRPNLTFSTLTVSNMSPEDSSIYLCSVRRGGQGDGYTFGSGTRLTVV.

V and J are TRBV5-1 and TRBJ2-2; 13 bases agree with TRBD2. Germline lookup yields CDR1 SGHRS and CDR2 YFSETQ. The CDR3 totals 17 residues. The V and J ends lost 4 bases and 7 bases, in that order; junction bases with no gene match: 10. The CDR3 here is CASSPGTSGMYLGELFF. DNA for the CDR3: TGCGCCAGCAGCCCCGGGACTAGCGGGATGTACCTCGGGGAGCTGTTTTTT.

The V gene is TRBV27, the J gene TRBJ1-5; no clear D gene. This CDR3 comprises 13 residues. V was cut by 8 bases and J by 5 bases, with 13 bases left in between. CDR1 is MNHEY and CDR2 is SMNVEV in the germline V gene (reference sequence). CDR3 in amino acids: CASYPGPDQPQHF. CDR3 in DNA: TGTGCCAGCTATCCGGGCCCTGATCAGCCCCAGCATTTT.